The TCR beta chain under discussion was sequenced for a study of OX40 agonist ivuxolimab in advanced cancers. About the research overall: Ivuxolimab doses were 0.01, 0.1, 0.3, 1.5, 3 or 10 mg/kg every 2 weeks. Two patients with cutaneous melanoma and one with hepatocellular carcinoma, three in total, showed partial responses. Whole-study findings and limits: Both CD4+ and CD8+ T cell populations in blood had undergone clonal expansion by week 6 at 0.1 to 3.0 mg/kg.

Losses at the gene ends were 4 bases for V and 4 bases for J; bases not matched to a gene: 3. The CDR3 covers 14 residues. Germline-derived CDR1 and CDR2 are LNHDA and SQIVND (reference sequence). With regard to this clone: Antigen: not known.

The protocol was immunoSEQ multiplex PCR, while the TCRdb copy is restricted to in-frame clones and leaves out a portion. The sample holds 70,000 to 95,000 clones, 94% seen once. The material was CD4+ or CD8+ T cells sorted from blood, obtained in a trial of the OX40 agonist ivuxolimab. The source of this sequence is an adult with an advanced solid tumor such as melanoma, head and neck, liver or kidney cancer. This rearrangement joins TRBV19 to TRBJ2-1, with 8 bases that match TRBD2. The CDR3 sequence is CASSRGTSYNEQFF. CDR3 sequence (DNA): TGTGCCAGTAGTAGAGGGACTAGTTACAATGAGCAGTTCTTC.